This T cell receptor beta chain was identified during a study of T cells in Graves' hyperthyroidism and ophthalmopathy. The overall study: Before any treatment, at initial diagnosis, peripheral blood was collected.

On the basis of clinical symptoms, serum thyroxine and TRAb, thyroid ultrasound and orbital computed tomography, diagnoses were made. V was clipped by 0 bases and J by 6 bases; unmatched bases: 7. The CDR3 runs to 16 residues. Per germline, CDR1 SEHNR and CDR2 FQNEAQ (reference sequence). Researchers took RNA transcripts and amplified the TCR beta CDR3 regions from them. Primed by the HTBI set, a first-round RT-PCR was run on the TCR CDR3. TCRdb re-called the multiplex PCR reads through MiXCR, storing one row per CDR3 protein. The sample has approximately 620,000 distinct CDR3 sequences, about 15% seen once. Study results and limitations: Stable hyperthyroidism and ophthalmopathy were separated using 13 V-J signatures.

At least ten counts were recorded for this clonotype. As yet, its antigen is unknown. The rearrangement joins TRBV7-9 to TRBJ2-1; 8 bases fit TRBD2. The specimen was blood. The receptor comes from a woman aged 25 to 39 with Graves' hyperthyroidism that later progressed to Graves' ophthalmopathy. The CDR3 region has the DNA TGTGCCAGCAGCTTAGCGCTAGCGGGTCGGGGCAATGAGCAGTTCTTC. It yields the protein CASSLALAGRGNEQFF.